This T cell receptor beta chain is drawn from a study of patients and donors after allogeneic stem cell transplantation (dated by TCRdb to the early 2020s). A word on this clonotype: The antigen it recognizes is unknown. No base qualities exist here, and no much larger clone lies one base off it.

The germline ends are 7 bases apart after V is trimmed by 2 bases and J by 8 bases. In the germline V gene, CDR1 corresponds to KGHSH and CDR2 to LQKENI. The CDR3 runs 12 amino acids, cysteine and phenylalanine included. Only CDR3 DNA is held: 36 bases, read in frame from base 1. Library prep was done by RT-PCR. These reads were obtained on a NextSeq 550. In TCRdb, the public reads were trimmed at Q25 with fastp and aligned with MiXCR, with productive beta chains retained. A single entry per CDR3 protein holds the most common genes and DNA from its merged rows. The sample table records about 110,000 distinct CDR3 sequences; about a third of these occur just once. The ten largest clones add up to 27% of the sample.

This clonotype originated in a human donor who was either an allogeneic HSCT recipient or a stem cell or donor lymphocyte infusion donor (not recorded which). It is not recorded whose cells these are; they may come from a transplant donor. The source material was blood, either unsorted or a sorted T cell fraction (not recorded which). The V gene is TRBV18 and the J gene is TRBJ2-1; the D gene lacks a confident call. The nucleotide sequence is given as TGTGCCAGCTCACCAATTCGGGATGAGCAGTTCTTC. Translated, it reads CASSPIRDEQFF. Supplemented by the reference TRBV18 and TRBJ2-1 proteins around the CDR3, the complete variable domain is NAGVMQNPRHLVRRRGQEARLRCSPMKGHSHVYWYRQLPEEGLKFMVYLQKENIIDESGMPKERFSAEFPKEGPSILRIQQVVRGDSAAYFCASSPIRDEQFFGPGTRLTVL.